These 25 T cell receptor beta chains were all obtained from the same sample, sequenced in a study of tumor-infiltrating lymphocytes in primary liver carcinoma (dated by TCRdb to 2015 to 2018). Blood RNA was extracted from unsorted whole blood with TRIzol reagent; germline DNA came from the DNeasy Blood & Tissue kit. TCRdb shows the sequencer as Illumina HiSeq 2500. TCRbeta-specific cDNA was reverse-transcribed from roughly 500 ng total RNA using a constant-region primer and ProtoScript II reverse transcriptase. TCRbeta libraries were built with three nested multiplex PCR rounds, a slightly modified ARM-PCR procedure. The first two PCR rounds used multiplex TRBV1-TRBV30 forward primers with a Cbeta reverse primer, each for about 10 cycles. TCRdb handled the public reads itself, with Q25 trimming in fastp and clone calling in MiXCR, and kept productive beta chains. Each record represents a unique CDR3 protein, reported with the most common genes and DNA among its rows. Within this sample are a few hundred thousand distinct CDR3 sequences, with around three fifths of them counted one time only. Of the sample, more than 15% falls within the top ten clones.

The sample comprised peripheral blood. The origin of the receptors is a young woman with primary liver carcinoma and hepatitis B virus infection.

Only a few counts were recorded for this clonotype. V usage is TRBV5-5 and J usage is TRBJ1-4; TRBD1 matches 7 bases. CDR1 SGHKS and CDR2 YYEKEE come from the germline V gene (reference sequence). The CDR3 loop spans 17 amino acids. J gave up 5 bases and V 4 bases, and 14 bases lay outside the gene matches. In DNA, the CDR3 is TGTGCCAGCAGCGCAAATATCGGGACAGTTGCCAATGAAAAACTGTTTTTT. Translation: CASSANIGTVANEKLFF.

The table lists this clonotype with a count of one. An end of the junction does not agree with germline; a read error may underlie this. The CDR3 spells CNVDFGWPSTDTQYF. The CDR3 coding sequence is TGCAACGTTGATTTCGGGTGGCCCAGCACAGACACGCAGTATTTT. The chain has TRBV29-1 and TRBJ2-3; no clear D gene. CDR1 SQVTM and CDR2 ANQGSEA come from the germline V gene. This CDR3 has 15 amino acids.

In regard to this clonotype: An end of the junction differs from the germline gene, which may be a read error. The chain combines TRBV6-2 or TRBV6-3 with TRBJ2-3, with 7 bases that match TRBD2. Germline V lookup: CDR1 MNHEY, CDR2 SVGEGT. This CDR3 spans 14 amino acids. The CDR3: CAGSNGLVPDTQYF. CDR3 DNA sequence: TGTGCCGGCAGTAACGGACTAGTTCCAGATACGCAGTATTTT.

The CDR3 DNA is TGTGCCAGCAACCGGGACTGGGTCAACGAGCAGTACTTC. This gives the protein CASNRDWVNEQYF. This chain joins TRBV5-6 and TRBJ2-7; D may be TRBD2 (6 bases). The CDR3 runs 13 residues. Germline assignment: CDR1 SGHDT and CDR2 YYEEEE. V lost 6 bases, J lost 5 bases, and 15 bases lay in between.

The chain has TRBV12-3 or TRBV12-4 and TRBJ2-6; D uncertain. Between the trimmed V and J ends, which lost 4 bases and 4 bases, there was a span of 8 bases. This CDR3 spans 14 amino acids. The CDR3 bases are TGTGCCAGCAGTTCGAGGCCAGGGGCCAACGTCCTGACTTTC. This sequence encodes CASSSRPGANVLTF.

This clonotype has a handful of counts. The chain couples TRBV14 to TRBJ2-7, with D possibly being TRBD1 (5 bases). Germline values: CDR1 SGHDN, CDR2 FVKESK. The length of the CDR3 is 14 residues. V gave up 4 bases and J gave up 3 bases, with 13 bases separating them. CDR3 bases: TGTGCCAGCAGCCCGAGGTTGGGGCTCTACGAGCAGTACTTC. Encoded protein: CASSPRLGLYEQYF.

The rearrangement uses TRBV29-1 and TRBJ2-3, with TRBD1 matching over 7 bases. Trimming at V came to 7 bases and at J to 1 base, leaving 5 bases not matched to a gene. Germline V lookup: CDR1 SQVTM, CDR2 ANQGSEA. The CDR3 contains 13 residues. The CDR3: CSGRQGGTDTQYF. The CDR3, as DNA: TGCAGCGGAAGACAGGGTGGCACAGATACGCAGTATTTT.

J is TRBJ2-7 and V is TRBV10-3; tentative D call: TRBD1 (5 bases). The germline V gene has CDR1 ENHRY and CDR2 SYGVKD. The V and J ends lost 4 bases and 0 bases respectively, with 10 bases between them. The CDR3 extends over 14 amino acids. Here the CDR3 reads CAISGGSPSYEQYF. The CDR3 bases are TGTGCCATCAGTGGGGGCTCCCCCTCCTACGAGCAGTACTTC.

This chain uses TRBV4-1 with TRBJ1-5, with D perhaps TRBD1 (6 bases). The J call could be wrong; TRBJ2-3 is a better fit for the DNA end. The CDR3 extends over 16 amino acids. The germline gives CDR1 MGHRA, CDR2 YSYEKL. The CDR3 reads CASSQEIGQNNQPQYF. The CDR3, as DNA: TGCGCCAGCAGCCAAGAGATCGGACAGAACAATCAGCCCCAGTATTTT.

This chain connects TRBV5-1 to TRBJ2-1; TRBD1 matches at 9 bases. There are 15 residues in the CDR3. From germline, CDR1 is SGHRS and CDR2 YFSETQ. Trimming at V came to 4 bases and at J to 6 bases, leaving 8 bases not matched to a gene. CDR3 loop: CASSGRDRVFNEQFF. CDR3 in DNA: TGCGCCAGCAGCGGCCGGGACAGGGTCTTCAATGAGCAGTTCTTC.

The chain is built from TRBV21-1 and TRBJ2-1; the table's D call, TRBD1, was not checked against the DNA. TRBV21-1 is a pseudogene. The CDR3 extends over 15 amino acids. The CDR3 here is CASSRPGQGIDEQFF. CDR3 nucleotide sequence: TGTGCCAGCAGCAGACCGGGACAGGGGATCGATGAGCAGTTCTTC.

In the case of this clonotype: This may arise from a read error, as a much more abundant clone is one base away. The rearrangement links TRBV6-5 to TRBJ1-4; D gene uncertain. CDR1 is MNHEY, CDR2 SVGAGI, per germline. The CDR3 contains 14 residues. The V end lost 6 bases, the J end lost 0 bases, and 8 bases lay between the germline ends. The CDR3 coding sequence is TGTGCCAGCAGATCGACGGCAACTAATGAAAAACTGTTTTTT. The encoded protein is CASRSTATNEKLFF.

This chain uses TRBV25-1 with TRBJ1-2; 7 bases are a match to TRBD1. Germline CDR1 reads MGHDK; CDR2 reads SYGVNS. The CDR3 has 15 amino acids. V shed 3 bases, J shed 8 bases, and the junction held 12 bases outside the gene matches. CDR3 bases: TGTGCCAGCAGTGATCTTCCGGGACAGAGGGACGGCTACACCTTC. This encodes CASSDLPGQRDGYTF.

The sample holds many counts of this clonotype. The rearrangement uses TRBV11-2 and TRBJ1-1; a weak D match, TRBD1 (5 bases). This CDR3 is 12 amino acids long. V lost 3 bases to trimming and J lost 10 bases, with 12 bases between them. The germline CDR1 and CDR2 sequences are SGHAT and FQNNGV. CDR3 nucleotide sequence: TGTGCCAGCAGCTTGGGCCTGGGGGGAGCTTTCTTT. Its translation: CASSLGLGGAFF.

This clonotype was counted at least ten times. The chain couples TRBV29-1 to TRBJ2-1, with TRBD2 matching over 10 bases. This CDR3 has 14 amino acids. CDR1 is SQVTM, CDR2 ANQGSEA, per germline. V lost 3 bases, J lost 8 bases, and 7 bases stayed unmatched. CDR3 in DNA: TGCAGCGTTGACCCTAGCGGGAGAGGTGATGAGCAGTTCTTC. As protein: CSVDPSGRGDEQFF.

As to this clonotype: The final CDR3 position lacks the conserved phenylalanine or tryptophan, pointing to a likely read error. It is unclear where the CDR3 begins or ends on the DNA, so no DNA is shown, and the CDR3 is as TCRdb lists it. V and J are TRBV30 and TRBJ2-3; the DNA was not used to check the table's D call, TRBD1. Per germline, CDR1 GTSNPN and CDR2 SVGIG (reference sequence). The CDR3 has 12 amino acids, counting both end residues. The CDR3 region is CAWNHGQGSMVA.

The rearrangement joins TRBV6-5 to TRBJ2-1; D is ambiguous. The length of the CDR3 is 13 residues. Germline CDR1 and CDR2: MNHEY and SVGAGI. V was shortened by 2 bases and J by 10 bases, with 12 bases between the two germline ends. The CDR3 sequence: CASSYAASVEQFF. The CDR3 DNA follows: TGTGCCAGCAGTTACGCTGCGAGCGTCGAGCAGTTCTTC.

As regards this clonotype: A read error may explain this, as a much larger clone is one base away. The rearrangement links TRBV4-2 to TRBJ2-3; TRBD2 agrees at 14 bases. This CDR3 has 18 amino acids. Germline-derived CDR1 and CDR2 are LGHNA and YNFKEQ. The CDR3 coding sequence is TGTGCCAGCAGCGAGGGACTAGCGGGAGCGACTAGCACAGATACGCTGTATTTT. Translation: CASSEGLAGATSTDTLYF.

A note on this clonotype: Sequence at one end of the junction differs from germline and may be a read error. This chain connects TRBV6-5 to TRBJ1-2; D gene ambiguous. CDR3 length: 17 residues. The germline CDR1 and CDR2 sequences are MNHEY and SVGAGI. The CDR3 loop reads CVSRYSIGEGRSYGYTF. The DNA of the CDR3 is TGTGTCAGCAGGTACTCGATCGGGGAAGGAAGGAGCTATGGCTACACCTTC.

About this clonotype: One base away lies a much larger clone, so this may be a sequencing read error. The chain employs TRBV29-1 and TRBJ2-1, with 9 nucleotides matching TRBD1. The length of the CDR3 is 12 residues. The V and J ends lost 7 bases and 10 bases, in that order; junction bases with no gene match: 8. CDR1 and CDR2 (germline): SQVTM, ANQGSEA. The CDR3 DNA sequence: TGCAGCGGGACAGGGGTGGAACAAGAGCAGTTCTTC. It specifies CSGTGVEQEQFF.

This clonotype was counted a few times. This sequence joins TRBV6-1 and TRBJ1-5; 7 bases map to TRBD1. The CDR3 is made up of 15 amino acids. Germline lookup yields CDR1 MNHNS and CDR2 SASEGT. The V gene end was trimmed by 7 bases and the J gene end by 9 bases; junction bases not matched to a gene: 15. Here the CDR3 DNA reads TGTGCCAGCAAGGGGCATGAACAGGGGCTCCGGCCCCAGCATTTT. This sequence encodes CASKGHEQGLRPQHF.

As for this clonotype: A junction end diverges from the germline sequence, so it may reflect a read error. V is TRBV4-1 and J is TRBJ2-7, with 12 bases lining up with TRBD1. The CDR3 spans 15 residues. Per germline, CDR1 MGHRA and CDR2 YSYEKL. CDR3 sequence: CASGQVGTGGHEQYF. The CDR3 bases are TGCGCCAGCGGCCAAGTGGGGACAGGGGGCCACGAGCAGTACTTC.

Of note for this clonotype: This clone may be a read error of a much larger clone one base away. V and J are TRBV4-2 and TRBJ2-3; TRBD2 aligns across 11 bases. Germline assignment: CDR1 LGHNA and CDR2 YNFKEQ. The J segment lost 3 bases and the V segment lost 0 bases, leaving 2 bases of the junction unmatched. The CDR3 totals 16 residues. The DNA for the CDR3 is TGTGCCAGCAGCCAAGACAGACTAGCGGGGACAGATACGCAGTATTTT. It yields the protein CASSQDRLAGTDTQYF.

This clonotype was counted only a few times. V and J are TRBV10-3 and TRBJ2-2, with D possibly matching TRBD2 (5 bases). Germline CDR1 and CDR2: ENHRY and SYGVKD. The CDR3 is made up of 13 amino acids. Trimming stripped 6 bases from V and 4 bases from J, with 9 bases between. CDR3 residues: CAIREEITGELFF. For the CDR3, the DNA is TGTGCCATCAGGGAGGAGATCACCGGGGAGCTGTTTTTT.

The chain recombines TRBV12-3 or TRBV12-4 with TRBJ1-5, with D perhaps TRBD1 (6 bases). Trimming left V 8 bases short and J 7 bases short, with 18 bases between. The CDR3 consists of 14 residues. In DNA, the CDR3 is TGTGCCAGCGACCGTGGGGGGCGGAACCAGCCCCAGCATTTT. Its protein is CASDRGGRNQPQHF.